This T cell receptor (beta chain) was sequenced during a study of OX40 agonist ivuxolimab in advanced cancers. Per germline, CDR1 SGHRS and CDR2 YFSETQ. V shed 0 bases and J 1 base; nucleotides not matched to a gene: 0. The CDR3 contains 15 residues. Profiling relied on immunoSEQ multiplex PCR, and the TCRdb table lists in-frame clones only, not all of them. The data contain over 55,000 clones, roughly 83% of them singletons. This clone was seen a few times. The sequence was obtained from an adult with an advanced solid tumor such as melanoma, head and neck, liver or kidney cancer. This specimen consisted of CD4+ or CD8+ T cells sorted from blood, obtained in a trial of the OX40 agonist ivuxolimab. The V call is TRBV5-1, the J call TRBJ2-5; 10 bases are a match to TRBD2. This CDR3 is CASSLGTSGQETQYF. The CDR3 coding sequence is TGCGCCAGCAGCTTGGGGACTAGCGGCCAAGAGACCCAGTACTTC.